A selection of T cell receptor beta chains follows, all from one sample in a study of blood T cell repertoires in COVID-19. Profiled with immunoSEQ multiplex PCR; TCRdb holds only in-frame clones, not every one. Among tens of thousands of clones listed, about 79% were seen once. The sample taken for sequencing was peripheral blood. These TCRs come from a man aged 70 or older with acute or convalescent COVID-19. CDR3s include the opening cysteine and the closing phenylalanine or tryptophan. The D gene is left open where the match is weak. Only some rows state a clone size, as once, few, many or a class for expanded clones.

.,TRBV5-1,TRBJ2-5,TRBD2,CASTLEAGGRETQYF,TGCGCCAGCACCCTGGAGGCGGGAGGGAGGGAGACCCAGTACTTC
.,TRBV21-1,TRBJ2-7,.,CASSKEETGWVSYEQYF,TGTGCCAGCAGCAAAGAAGAGACAGGGTGGGTCTCCTACGAGCAGTACTTC
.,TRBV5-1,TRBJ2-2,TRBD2,CASSQALAGENTGELFF,TGCGCCAGCAGCCAGGCCCTAGCGGGAGAGAACACCGGGGAGCTGTTTTTT
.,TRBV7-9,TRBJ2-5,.,CASSLQGSRAETQYF,TGTGCCAGCAGCTTGCAGGGGAGTCGGGCAGAGACCCAGTACTTC
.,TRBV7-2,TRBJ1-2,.,CASGFPQVQGYTF,TGTGCCAGCGGTTTCCCCCAGGTACAGGGCTACACCTTC
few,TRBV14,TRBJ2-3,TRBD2,CASSLNLGLANTDTQYF,TGTGCCAGCAGCCTTAACCTTGGACTAGCGAACACAGATACGCAGTATTTT
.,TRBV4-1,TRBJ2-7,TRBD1,CASSHPGQGLYEQYF,TGCGCCAGCAGCCACCCGGGACAGGGCCTCTACGAGCAGTACTTC
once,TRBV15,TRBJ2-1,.,CATSSGKGGGQAYNEQFF,TGTGCCACCAGCTCGGGGAAAGGGGGAGGGCAGGCCTACAATGAGCAGTTCTTC
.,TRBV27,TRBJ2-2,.,CASSFMAGYTGELFF,TGTGCCAGCAGTTTCATGGCAGGGTACACCGGGGAGCTGTTTTTT
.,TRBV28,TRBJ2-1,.,CASSPPVASYNEQFF,TGTGCCAGCAGTCCGCCAGTAGCCTCCTACAATGAGCAGTTCTTC
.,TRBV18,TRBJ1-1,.,CASSPAPTQGPEAFF,TGTGCCAGCTCACCTGCCCCAACTCAGGGCCCTGAAGCTTTCTTT
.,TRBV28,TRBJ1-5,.,CASRLQDQPQHF,TGTGCCAGCAGGTTACAGGATCAGCCCCAGCATTTT
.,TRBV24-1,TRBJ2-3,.,CATSDQDTQYF,TGTGCCACCAGTGATCAGGATACGCAGTATTTT
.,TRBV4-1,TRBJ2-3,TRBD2,CASSQGVLVGLGRDTQYF,TGCGCCAGCAGCCAAGGGGTACTAGTGGGACTAGGGAGAGATACGCAGTATTTT
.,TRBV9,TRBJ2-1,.,CASSAGTYNEQFF,TGTGCCAGCAGTGCCGGGACCTACAATGAGCAGTTCTTC
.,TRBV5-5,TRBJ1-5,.,CASSPIGDQPQHF,TGTGCCAGCAGCCCAATCGGGGATCAGCCCCAGCATTTT
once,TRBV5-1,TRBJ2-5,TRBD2,CASSLEGLAGVVETQYF,TGCGCCAGCAGCTTGGAAGGACTAGCGGGAGTCGTAGAGACCCAGTACTTC
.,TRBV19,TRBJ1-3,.,CASRIHEASGNTIYF,TGTGCCAGTAGAATACACGAAGCCTCTGGAAACACCATATATTTT
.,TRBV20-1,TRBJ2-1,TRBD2,CSASDLAGAYNEQFF,TGCAGTGCTAGTGATTTAGCGGGTGCCTACAATGAGCAGTTCTTC
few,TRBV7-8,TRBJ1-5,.,CASSRDSAGNQPQHF,TGTGCCAGCAGCCGAGATTCAGCGGGCAATCAGCCCCAGCATTTT
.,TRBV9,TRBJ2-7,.,CASSAGFEQYF,TGTGCCAGCAGCGCAGGTTTCGAGCAGTACTTC
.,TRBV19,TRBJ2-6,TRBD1,CASRQRQGALSGANVLTF,TGTGCCAGTAGGCAAAGACAGGGGGCCCTCTCTGGGGCCAACGTCCTGACTTTC
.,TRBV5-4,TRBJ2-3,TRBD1,CASRPAQGADTQYF,TGTGCCAGCAGGCCCGCCCAGGGGGCAGATACGCAGTATTTT
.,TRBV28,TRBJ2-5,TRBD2,CASSSGTNTKETQYF,TGTGCCAGCAGTTCCGGGACTAACACAAAAGAGACCCAGTACTTC
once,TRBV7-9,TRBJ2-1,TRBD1,CASSFRDRGPYNEQFF,TGTGCCAGCAGCTTCCGGGACAGGGGCCCATACAATGAGCAGTTCTTC
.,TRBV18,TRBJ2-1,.,CASSPLTADNEQFF,TGTGCCAGCTCACCCCTGACCGCGGACAATGAGCAGTTCTTC
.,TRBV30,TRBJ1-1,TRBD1,CAWSAGQLNTEAFF,TGTGCCTGGAGTGCGGGACAGCTGAACACTGAAGCTTTCTTT
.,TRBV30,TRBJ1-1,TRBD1,CAWSVITGVNTEAFF,TGTGCCTGGAGTGTAATTACAGGGGTGAACACTGAAGCTTTCTTT